This T cell receptor beta chain was identified in a study of control samples from healthy donors and cancer patients. Data came from immunoSEQ multiplex PCR; TCRdb stores just in-frame clones and leaves some out. Of 150,000 to 200,000 clones listed, 85% to 90% are singletons. Per the germline V gene, CDR1 is SNHLY and CDR2 is FYNNEI. V lost 6 bases and J lost 1, with 12 bases in between. The CDR3 loop spans 14 amino acids. The source is a man aged 18 to 30 in good health. Sequenced material: blood. The genes are TRBV2 and TRBJ2-5; TRBD1 might be the D (5 bases). This chain's CDR3 is CASRIGRAQETQYF. The CDR3 nucleotides are TGTGCCAGCAGAATCGGCAGGGCCCAAGAGACCCAGTACTTC.